This T cell receptor beta chain was obtained from a study of blood T cells in healthy people across ages. This clonotype was picked up a small number of times. This CDR3 is 13 amino acids long. From germline, CDR1 is ENHRY and CDR2 SYGVKD. For the second PCR, which ran for about 7 to 11 cycles, a sample-barcoded 5' primer and a J-beta primer mix were used. TCRdb passed the 5' RACE reads through MiXCR, listing each CDR3 protein once. Seen here are fewer than 600,000 distinct CDR3 sequences, 25% to 35% observed once, and the top ten hold 3.6%. This same sample was also part of a study on T cells of mothers and their children.

The sequence was obtained from a boy between 2 and 10 years old in good health. The sequencing sample was made of blood. The chain carries TRBV10-3 and TRBJ2-5; 12 bases align to TRBD1. The DNA matches TRBJ2-7 better at its end, which makes the J call doubtful. CDR3 loop: CAGGQGAIYEQYF. The CDR3 nucleotides are TGTGCCGGGGGACAGGGGGCAATCTACGAGCAGTACTTC.